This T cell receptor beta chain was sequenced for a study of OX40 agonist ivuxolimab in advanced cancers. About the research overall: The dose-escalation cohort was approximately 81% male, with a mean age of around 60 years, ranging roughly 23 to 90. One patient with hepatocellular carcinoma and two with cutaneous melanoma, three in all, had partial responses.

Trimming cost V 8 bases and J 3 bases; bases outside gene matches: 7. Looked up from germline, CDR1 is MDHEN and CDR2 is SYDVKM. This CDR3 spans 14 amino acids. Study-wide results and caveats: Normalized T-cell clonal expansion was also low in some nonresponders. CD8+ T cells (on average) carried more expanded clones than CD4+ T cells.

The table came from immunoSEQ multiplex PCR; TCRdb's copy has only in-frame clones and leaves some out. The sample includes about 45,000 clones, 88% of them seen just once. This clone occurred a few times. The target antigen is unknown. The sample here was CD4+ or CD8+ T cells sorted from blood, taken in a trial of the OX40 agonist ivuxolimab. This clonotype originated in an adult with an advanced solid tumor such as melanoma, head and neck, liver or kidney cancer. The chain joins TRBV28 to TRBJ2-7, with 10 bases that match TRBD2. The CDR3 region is CASSPSGRGYEQYF. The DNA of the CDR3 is TGTGCCAGCTCTCCTAGCGGGAGAGGCTACGAGCAGTACTTC.